The rows below give T cell receptor beta chains drawn from one sample of a study of CD8+ T cells in alopecia areata. Repertoires were generated with immunoSEQ multiplex PCR, while TCRdb's copy carries only in-frame clones and drops some. The data show roughly 70,000 clones, approximately 28% seen once. The material sequenced was CD8+ T cells sorted from blood, taken at week 4, from a patient treated with tofacitinib. The receptors were sampled from a human donor with alopecia areata. CDR3s include the opening cysteine and the closing phenylalanine or tryptophan. A D gene is named only where the DNA matches it firmly. Clone size appears in some rows only: once, few, many, or a class for an expanded clone.

d_call,j_call,v_call,clone_size,cdr3_nt,cdr3_aa
TRBD1,TRBJ2-1,TRBV2,.,TGTGCCATCCACGGCCGGGACAGGGGGCTGGATGAGCAGTTCTTC,CAIHGRDRGLDEQFF
.,TRBJ2-7,TRBV7-9,.,TGTGCCAGCAGTTACCCCGGGAAAGAGCAGTACTTC,CASSYPGKEQYF
.,TRBJ1-2,TRBV2,.,TGTGCCAGCAGCCGCGGACAGCAGCTCTATGGCTACACCTTC,CASSRGQQLYGYTF
TRBD1,TRBJ1-2,TRBV27,few,TGTGCCAGCAGCTCGGTGGGACAGGGAAGTGGCTACACCTTC,CASSSVGQGSGYTF
TRBD2,TRBJ2-5,TRBV30,.,TGTGCCTGGAGTGAACTAGCGGAAGAGACCCAGTACTTC,CAWSELAEETQYF
TRBD2,TRBJ2-3,TRBV30,.,TGTGCCTGGAGTTTGGCGGGAGGGCCTGGGGATACGCAGTATTTT,CAWSLAGGPGDTQYF
.,TRBJ1-2,TRBV20-1,once,TGCAGTGCTAGACCCCTGGGGGGCTACACCTTC,CSARPLGGYTF
TRBD1,TRBJ2-1,TRBV7-2,.,TGTGCCAGCAGCCCCCGGACAGGGGGCTACAATGAGCAGTTCTTC,CASSPRTGGYNEQFF
.,TRBJ1-1,TRBV29-1,.,TGCAGCGTTGCAGGGGTCGCTGAAGCTTTCTTT,CSVAGVAEAFF
TRBD1,TRBJ2-1,TRBV5-1,.,TGCGCCAGCAGCCCGGGACAGGGCGGGAATGAGCAGTTCTTC,CASSPGQGGNEQFF
TRBD1,TRBJ2-7,TRBV5-6,.,TGTGCCAGCAGCTTTGGGACAGGTGTGTTCGAGCAGTACTTC,CASSFGTGVFEQYF
.,TRBJ2-1,TRBV29-1,.,TGCAGCGTACCCGGGACGGTCAGTAATGAGCAGTTCTTC,CSVPGTVSNEQFF
.,TRBJ2-7,TRBV27,few,TGTGCCAGCAGTTTCGGGCTCCGTTCCGAGCAGTACTTC,CASSFGLRSEQYF
.,TRBJ2-5,TRBV15,few,TGTGCCACCAGCGGAGAGATAGCGCCAAGGGAGACCCAGTACTTC,CATSGEIAPRETQYF
.,TRBJ1-3,TRBV30,few,TGTGCCTGGACCGACTTGGTGTCTGGAAACACCATATATTTT,CAWTDLVSGNTIYF
TRBD2,TRBJ2-1,TRBV4-1,few,TGCGCCAGCAGCCAAGTGGGAGGGGAAAGCTCCTACAGTGAGCAGTTCTTC,CASSQVGGESSYSEQFF
.,TRBJ2-1,TRBV30,.,TGTGCCCTCGATAGGGATCCCTACAATGAGCAGTTCTTC,CALDRDPYNEQFF
.,TRBJ1-2,TRBV29-1,few,TGCAGCGTTGAAGACAGGGCATATGGCTACACCTTC,CSVEDRAYGYTF
.,TRBJ2-1,TRBV2,medium-sized,TGTGCCACCTCCGGGAGCCGCTATGAGCAGTTCTTC,CATSGSRYEQFF
.,TRBJ2-1,TRBV29-1,few,TGCAGCGGAACCGGGGGTGAGCAGTTCTTC,CSGTGGEQFF
TRBD1,TRBJ2-5,TRBV27,.,TGTGCCAGCAGTCCCCACAGGGGTCGAAAAGAGACCCAGTACTTC,CASSPHRGRKETQYF
TRBD2,TRBJ2-4,TRBV10-3,few,TGTGCCATTTCTAGCGGCCGATCTCAGGACATTCAGTACTTC,CAISSGRSQDIQYF
.,TRBJ2-3,TRBV29-1,.,TGCAGCGTTGGCGCTAGCGATTATCTCACAGATACGCAGTATTTT,CSVGASDYLTDTQYF
.,TRBJ2-7,TRBV29-1,few,TGCAGCGTGGGGCAGGGAGGATCCTACGAGCAGTACTTC,CSVGQGGSYEQYF
.,TRBJ1-5,TRBV10-3,few,TGTGCCATCAGTGATCCGGGGGTTAGCAATCAGCCCCAGCATTTT,CAISDPGVSNQPQHF
.,TRBJ1-2,TRBV15,.,TGTGCCACCAGCAAGAGTCACTATGGCTACACCTTC,CATSKSHYGYTF
.,TRBJ2-1,TRBV7-8,few,TGTGCCAGCAGCGACCGGGCCACCTACAATGAGCAGTTCTTC,CASSDRATYNEQFF